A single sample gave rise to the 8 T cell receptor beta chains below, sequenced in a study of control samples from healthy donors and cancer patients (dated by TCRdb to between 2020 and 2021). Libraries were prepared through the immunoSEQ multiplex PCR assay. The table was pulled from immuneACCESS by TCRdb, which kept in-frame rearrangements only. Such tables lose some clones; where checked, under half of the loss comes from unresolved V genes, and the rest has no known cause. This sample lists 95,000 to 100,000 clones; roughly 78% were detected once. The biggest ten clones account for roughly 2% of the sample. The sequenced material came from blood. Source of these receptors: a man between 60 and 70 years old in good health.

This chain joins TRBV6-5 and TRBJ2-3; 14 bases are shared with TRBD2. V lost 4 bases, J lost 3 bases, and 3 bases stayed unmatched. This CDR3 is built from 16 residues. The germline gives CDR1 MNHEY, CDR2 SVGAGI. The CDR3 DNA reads TGTGCCAGCAGTTTGACTAGCGGGGGGGCGACAGATACGCAGTATTTT. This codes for CASSLTSGGATDTQYF.

The CDR3 DNA reads as TGTGCCAGCTCACTACAGGGGGCTACAGATACGCAGTATTTT. Amino acids: CASSLQGATDTQYF. V is TRBV18 and J is TRBJ2-3; 9 nucleotides align to TRBD1. Germline V gene lookup returns CDR1 KGHSH and CDR2 LQKENI. The CDR3 covers 14 residues. The V segment lost 4 bases and the J segment 3 bases; nucleotides outside the gene matches: 2.

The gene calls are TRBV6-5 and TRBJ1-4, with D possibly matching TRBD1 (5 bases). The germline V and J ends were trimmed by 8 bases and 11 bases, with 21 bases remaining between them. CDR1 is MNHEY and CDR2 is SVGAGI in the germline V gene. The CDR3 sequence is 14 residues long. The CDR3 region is CASASVTDPGKLFF. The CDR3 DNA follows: TGTGCCAGCGCGTCCGTGACTGACCCAGGGAAACTGTTTTTT.

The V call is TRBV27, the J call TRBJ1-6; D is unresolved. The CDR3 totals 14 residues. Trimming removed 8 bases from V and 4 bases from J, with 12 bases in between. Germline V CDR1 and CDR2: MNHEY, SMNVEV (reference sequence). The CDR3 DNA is TGTGCCAGCCATACAGCTTCTTATAATTCACCCCTCCACTTT. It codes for CASHTASYNSPLHF.

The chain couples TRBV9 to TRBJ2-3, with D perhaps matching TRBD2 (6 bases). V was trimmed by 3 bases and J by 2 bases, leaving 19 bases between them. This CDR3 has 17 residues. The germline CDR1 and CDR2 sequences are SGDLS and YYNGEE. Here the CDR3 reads CASSGGSGVTSTDTQYF. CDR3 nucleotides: TGTGCCAGCAGCGGAGGATCGGGAGTTACCTCCACAGATACGCAGTATTTT.

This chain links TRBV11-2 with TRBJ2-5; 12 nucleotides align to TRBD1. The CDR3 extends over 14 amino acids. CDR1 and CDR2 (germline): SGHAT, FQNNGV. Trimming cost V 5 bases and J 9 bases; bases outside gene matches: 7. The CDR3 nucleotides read TGTGCCAGCAGCCCAGGGACAGGGGGCTGGGCCCAGTACTTC. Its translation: CASSPGTGGWAQYF.

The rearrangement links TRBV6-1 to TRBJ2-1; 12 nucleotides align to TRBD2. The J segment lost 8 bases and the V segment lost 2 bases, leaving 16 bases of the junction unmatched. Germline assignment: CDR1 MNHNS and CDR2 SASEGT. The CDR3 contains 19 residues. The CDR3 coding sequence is TGTGCCAGCAGTGAACGGCCCCCCCAGGCTAGCGGGAGGGTCGATGAGCAGTTCTTC. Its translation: CASSERPPQASGRVDEQFF.

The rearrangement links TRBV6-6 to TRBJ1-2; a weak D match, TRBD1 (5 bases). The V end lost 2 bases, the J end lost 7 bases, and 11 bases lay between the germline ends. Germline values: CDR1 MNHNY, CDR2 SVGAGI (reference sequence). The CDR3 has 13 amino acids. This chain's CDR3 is CASSYEGSGGYTF. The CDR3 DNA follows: TGTGCCAGCAGTTACGAGGGGAGCGGTGGCTACACCTTC.